Listed here are 8 T cell receptor beta chains from one sample, sequenced in a study of identical twins (dated by TCRdb to 2016 to 2017). Library method: 5' RACE. Instrument on record: Illumina HiSeq 2000. Starting from the raw public reads, TCRdb applied fastp trimming at Q25, assembled clones with MiXCR and retained in-frame beta chains. Every distinct CDR3 protein forms one entry, paired with its most common genes and DNA. Counted in this sample were more than 650,000 distinct CDR3 sequences; roughly 6.2% of them appeared once. Clones ranked in the top ten supply about 2% of the sample. The sample was naive T cells sorted from blood. This specimen's cell subset or site label, per the study, means: cells isolated with a human naive T-cell isolation kit. These receptor sequences come from a man younger than 35 in good health.

The chain recombines TRBV5-1 with TRBJ2-5; tentative D call: TRBD1 (6 bases). The CDR3 contains 16 residues. Trimming removed 0 bases at V and 1 base at J, with 13 bases between. The germline V gene has CDR1 SGHRS and CDR2 YFSETQ. CDR3: CASSLGDTLPQETQYF. The CDR3, as DNA: TGCGCCAGCAGCTTGGGGGACACCCTACCCCAAGAGACCCAGTACTTC.

This clonotype was observed a few times. The chain recombines TRBV12-3 or TRBV12-4 with TRBJ2-3, with 7 bases lining up with TRBD2. V was pared by 2 bases and J by 1 base, with 3 bases of the junction left unmatched. This CDR3 region has 15 residues. This CDR3 is CASSLYGRRTDTQYF. The DNA of the CDR3 is TGTGCCAGCAGTTTATACGGGAGGCGCACAGATACGCAGTATTTT.

This chain uses TRBV28 with TRBJ2-2, with 9 bases matching TRBD1. J was trimmed by 5 bases and V by 7 bases; bases with no gene match: 8. Germline values: CDR1 MDHEN, CDR2 SYDVKM. This CDR3 is built from 15 residues. CDR3 protein: CASIPQGAGTGELFF. The CDR3 DNA follows: TGTGCCAGCATCCCACAGGGGGCTGGGACCGGGGAGCTGTTTTTT.

This clonotype was observed at least ten times. The CDR3 bases are TGCGCCAGCAGCCAAGATTCGGGACTAGCGGGTGTAAGCACAGATACGCAGTATTTT. Amino acids: CASSQDSGLAGVSTDTQYF. The chain couples TRBV4-1 to TRBJ2-3; TRBD2 agrees at 12 bases. The CDR3 has 19 amino acids. The trim removed 0 bases at V and 0 bases at J, leaving 7 bases unmatched. CDR1 and CDR2 from the germline V gene are MGHRA and YSYEKL.

The table lists this clonotype with many counts. This CDR3 reads CASRNTGLPDTQYF. The DNA for the CDR3 is TGTGCCAGCAGGAATACGGGACTTCCAGATACGCAGTATTTT. V is TRBV27 and J is TRBJ2-3; D is perhaps TRBD2 (6 bases). V was pared by 6 bases and J by 4 bases, with 14 bases between. This CDR3 comprises 14 residues. In germline, CDR1 is MNHEY, CDR2 SMNVEV (reference sequence).

This clonotype was observed a handful of times. The rearrangement links TRBV7-9 to TRBJ2-1; maybe TRBD1 (5 bases). The ends were cut back, 6 bases at V and 1 base at J, with 10 bases in the middle. Germline loops: CDR1 SEHNR, CDR2 FQNEAQ (reference sequence). This CDR3 region has 14 residues. This CDR3 is CASSAPGSYNEQFF. The CDR3 DNA sequence: TGTGCCAGCAGTGCCCCAGGGTCCTACAATGAGCAGTTCTTC. The entire variable domain, with the rest obtained from reference TRBV7-9 and TRBJ2-1, is as follows: DTGVSQNPRHKITKRGQNVTFRCDPISEHNRLYWYRQTLGQGPEFLTYFQNEAQLEKSRLLSDRFSAERPKGSFSTLEIQRTEQGDSAMYLCASSAPGSYNEQFFGPGTRLTVL.

This clonotype was seen repeatedly, ten times or more. This chain uses TRBV12-3 or TRBV12-4 with TRBJ2-5; no clear D gene. Trimming left V 7 bases short and J 5 bases short, with 8 bases between. This CDR3 has 11 amino acids. The CDR3 bases are TGTGCCAGCATTAAGGAGGAGACCCAGTACTTC. It encodes CASIKEETQYF.

This clonotype has just a few counts. The J gene is TRBJ2-7, the V gene TRBV12-3 or TRBV12-4; unclear D gene. CDR3 length: 14 residues. The V gene lost 3 bases and the J gene lost 0 bases, with 9 bases spanning the gap. The chain's CDR3 is CASSFGDNSYEQYF. The CDR3 region has the DNA TGTGCCAGCAGTTTTGGAGATAACTCCTACGAGCAGTACTTC.